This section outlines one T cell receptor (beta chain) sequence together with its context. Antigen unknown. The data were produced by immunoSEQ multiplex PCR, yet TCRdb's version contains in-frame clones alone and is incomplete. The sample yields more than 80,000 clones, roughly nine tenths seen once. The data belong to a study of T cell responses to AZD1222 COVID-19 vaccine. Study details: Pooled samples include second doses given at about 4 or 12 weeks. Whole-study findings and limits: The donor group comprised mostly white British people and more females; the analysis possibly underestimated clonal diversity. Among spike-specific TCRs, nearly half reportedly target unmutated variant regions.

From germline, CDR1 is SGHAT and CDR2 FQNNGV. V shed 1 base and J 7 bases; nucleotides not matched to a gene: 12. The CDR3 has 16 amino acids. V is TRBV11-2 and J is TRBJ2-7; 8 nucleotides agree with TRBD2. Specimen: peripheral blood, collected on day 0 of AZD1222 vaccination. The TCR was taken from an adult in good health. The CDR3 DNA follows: TGTGCCAGCAGCTTAGCACCCGGGACTAGTTTGGGAGAGCAGTACTTC. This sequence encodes CASSLAPGTSLGEQYF. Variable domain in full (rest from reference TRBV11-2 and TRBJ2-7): EAGVAQSPRYKIIEKRQSVAFWCNPISGHATLYWYQQILGQGPKLLIQFQNNGVVDDSQLPKDRFSAERLKGVDSTLKIQPAKLEDSAVYLCASSLAPGTSLGEQYFGPGTRLTVT.